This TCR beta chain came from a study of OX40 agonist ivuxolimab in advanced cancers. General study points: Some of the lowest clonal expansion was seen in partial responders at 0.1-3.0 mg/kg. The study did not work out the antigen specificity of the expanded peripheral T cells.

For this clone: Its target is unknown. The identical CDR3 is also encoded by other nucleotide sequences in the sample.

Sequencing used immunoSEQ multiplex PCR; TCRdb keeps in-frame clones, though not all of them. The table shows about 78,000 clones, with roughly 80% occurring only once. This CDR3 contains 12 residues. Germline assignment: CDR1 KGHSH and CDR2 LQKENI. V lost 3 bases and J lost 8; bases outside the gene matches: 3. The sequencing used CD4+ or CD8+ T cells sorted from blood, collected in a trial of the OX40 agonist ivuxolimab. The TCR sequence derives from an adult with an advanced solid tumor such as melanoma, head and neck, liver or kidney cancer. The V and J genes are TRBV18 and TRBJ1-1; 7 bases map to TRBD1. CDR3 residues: CASSPLQGEAFF. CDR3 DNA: TGTGCCAGCTCACCGTTACAGGGGGAAGCTTTCTTT.